Following are 24 T cell receptor beta chains from one sample sequenced in a study of blood T cell repertoires in COVID-19. Sequenced by immunoSEQ multiplex PCR; TCRdb stores in-frame clones only, minus some. Altogether about 260,000 clones are present, roughly 86% being singletons, with the ten largest covering approximately 11%. What was sequenced was peripheral blood. The receptors come from a woman in her twenties or thirties with COVID-19, enrolled during active disease.

This clone came up once. J is TRBJ2-5 and V is TRBV6-6, with D possibly matching TRBD1 (6 bases). The CDR3 has 14 amino acids. Germline values: CDR1 MNHNY, CDR2 SVGAGI (reference sequence). Trimming cost V 2 bases and J 2 bases, with 9 bases left between them. CDR3 coding DNA: TGTGCCAGCAGTTACGTGAGGGGGCAAGAGACCCAGTACTTC. This encodes CASSYVRGQETQYF.

This clone is a singleton in its sample. The chain joins TRBV29-1 to TRBJ2-1; D possibly corresponds to TRBD2 (5 bases). Germline loops: CDR1 SQVTM, CDR2 ANQGSEA. This CDR3 is 11 amino acids long. Trimming removed 7 bases from V and 7 bases from J, with 11 bases in between. The CDR3 sequence is CSGRTVNEQFF. CDR3 in DNA: TGCAGCGGCCGGACTGTAAATGAGCAGTTCTTC.

The chain employs TRBV4-2 and TRBJ2-7; 7 positions agree with TRBD1. The junction had 6 bases not matched to a gene; V was cut back by 2 bases and J by 2 bases. CDR1 and CDR2 (germline): LGHNA, YNFKEQ. This CDR3 has 15 amino acids. The CDR3 loop reads CASSQLTGTAYEQYF. The DNA of the CDR3 is TGTGCCAGCAGCCAACTGACCGGGACAGCCTACGAGCAGTACTTC.

The genes are TRBV19 and TRBJ2-5, with D perhaps TRBD1 (6 bases). This CDR3 has 15 residues. The ends were cut back, 4 bases at V and 5 bases at J, with 17 bases in the middle. Germline assignment: CDR1 LNHDA and CDR2 SQIVND (reference sequence). The CDR3 reads CASSRWQGMGETQYF. Here the CDR3 DNA reads TGTGCCAGTAGTAGGTGGCAGGGGATGGGGGAGACCCAGTACTTC.

This clone was recorded only once. In DNA, the CDR3 is TGCGCCAGCAGCCCTGTCCTAGCGGGAGGCGGGGAGCAGTACTTC. Translated, it gives CASSPVLAGGGEQYF. V usage is TRBV10-1 and J usage is TRBJ2-7; 11 bases fit TRBD2. Germline V CDR1 and CDR2: WNHNN, SYGVQD (reference sequence). The CDR3 is 15 residues long. The V gene end was trimmed by 6 bases and the J gene end by 7 bases; junction bases not matched to a gene: 11.

The rearrangement joins TRBV3-1 (or the pseudogene TRBV3-2) to TRBJ2-1; 8 bases are a match to TRBD2. Germline V CDR1 and CDR2: LGHDT, YNNKEL (reference sequence). This CDR3 is 14 amino acids long. V lost 4 bases, J lost 5 bases, and 4 bases stayed unmatched. CDR3 nucleotides: TGTGCCAGCAGCCCAGGACTAGCCCACAATGAGCAGTTCTTC. Protein product: CASSPGLAHNEQFF.

A single count supports this clone. The V and J genes are TRBV2 and TRBJ1-1, with 10 nucleotides matching TRBD1. The CDR3 is 14 amino acids. Germline CDR1 reads SNHLY; CDR2 reads FYNNEI. Germline trimming cut 9 bases from V and 5 bases from J; bases unmatched to any gene: 9. CDR3 DNA sequence: TGTGCCAGTAGCCAGGAGGGACAGGGGACTGAAGCTTTCTTT. Translation: CASSQEGQGTEAFF.

This clone was seen just once. This chain connects TRBV10-1 to TRBJ2-7; the D gene is possibly TRBD1 (6 bases). The V end was cut by 5 bases, the J end by 5 bases, with 13 bases between. The CDR3 extends over 13 amino acids. From germline, CDR1 is WNHNN and CDR2 SYGVQD (reference sequence). The CDR3 loop is CASSRQGSNEQYF. CDR3 in DNA: TGCGCCAGCAGTAGGCAGGGGTCGAACGAGCAGTACTTC.

J is TRBJ1-4 and V is TRBV11-2; 9 bases align to TRBD1. CDR3 length equals 14 residues. Germline V gives CDR1 SGHAT, CDR2 FQNNGV. J gave up 8 bases and V 5 bases, and 6 bases lay outside the gene matches. CDR3 DNA sequence: TGTGCCAGCAGCGTACAGGGGGCTCGGGAAAAACTGTTTTTT. It codes for CASSVQGAREKLFF.

The J gene is TRBJ2-7, the V gene TRBV5-1, with D perhaps TRBD1 (5 bases). The V end lost 4 bases, the J end lost 3 bases, and 17 bases lay between the germline ends. Germline V gene sequence: CDR1 SGHRS, CDR2 YFSETQ. The CDR3 runs to 15 residues. CDR3 in DNA: TGCGCCAGCAGCCCACTGAGGACAAAGGACTACGAGCAGTACTTC. As protein: CASSPLRTKDYEQYF.

V usage is TRBV28 and J usage is TRBJ2-3; weak D call: TRBD2 (5 bases). The CDR3 spans 15 residues. The V and J ends lost 3 bases and 5 bases respectively, with 15 bases between them. Germline V CDR1 and CDR2: MDHEN, SYDVKM. CDR3 nucleotides: TGTGCCAGCAGTTTGTTGGCCGGAGGAGGAGATACGCAGTATTTT. Its protein is CASSLLAGGGDTQYF.

The V call is TRBV28, the J call TRBJ1-6; 7 nucleotides match TRBD1. The CDR3 spans 16 residues. Germline V CDR1 and CDR2: MDHEN, SYDVKM. The V segment lost 4 bases and the J segment 7 bases; nucleotides outside the gene matches: 10. For the CDR3, the DNA is TGTGCCAGCAGTTCAACAGGGGTGGCCCCGAATTCACCCCTCCACTTT. Translating gives CASSSTGVAPNSPLHF.

This clone occurred a few times. The chain is built from TRBV18 and TRBJ1-5, with D perhaps TRBD1 (5 bases). The CDR3 consists of 15 residues. Germline values: CDR1 KGHSH, CDR2 LQKENI. V lost 2 bases, J lost 1 base, and 9 bases lay in between. The CDR3 nucleotides read TGTGCCAGCTCACCAATGGGGGGGAGCAATCAGCCCCAGCATTTT. Encoded protein: CASSPMGGSNQPQHF.

The chain is built from TRBV5-1 and TRBJ1-2; D remains unclear. Trimming took off 0 bases at V and 4 bases at J, with 7 bases between the two ends. This CDR3 has 13 residues. Germline CDR1 is SGHRS and CDR2 is YFSETQ. CDR3 loop: CASSLGGSYGYTF. Written as DNA, the CDR3 is TGCGCCAGCAGCTTGGGAGGGAGCTATGGCTACACCTTC.

This sequence joins TRBV19 and TRBJ2-1; D not resolved. V lost 6 bases and J 2 bases, leaving 14 bases between the germline ends. This CDR3 has 15 amino acids. Per the germline V gene, CDR1 is LNHDA and CDR2 is SQIVND (reference sequence). The DNA of the CDR3 is TGTGCCAGTAGGGTAGCCTCTACCACCTACAATGAGCAGTTCTTC. Translating gives CASRVASTTYNEQFF.

This chain joins TRBV6-5 and TRBJ2-2, with TRBD1 matching 8 bases. The CDR3 covers 15 residues. The V gene end was trimmed by 5 bases and the J gene end by 4 bases; junction bases not matched to a gene: 6. Per germline, CDR1 MNHEY and CDR2 SVGAGI. The DNA of the CDR3 is TGTGCCAGCAGTCCTATGACAGGGGCCACCGGGGAGCTGTTTTTT. Protein product: CASSPMTGATGELFF.

The rearrangement links TRBV7-2 to TRBJ2-1, with 10 nucleotides matching TRBD2. The CDR3 length is 16 residues. The germline V gene encodes CDR1 SGHTA and CDR2 FQGNSA. V trimming: 1 base; J trimming: 6 bases; junction bases outside the gene matches: 6. The CDR3 nucleotides read TGTGCCAGCAGCTTAGGAGGGACTAGCGCAACCAATGAGCAGTTCTTC. Protein sequence: CASSLGGTSATNEQFF.

This clone has a count of ten or more. The chain's CDR3 is CASSIDRAASEQYF. CDR3 sequence (DNA): TGTGCCAGTAGTATCGACAGGGCGGCGAGCGAGCAGTACTTC. The chain is built from TRBV19 and TRBJ2-7, with 7 bases identical to TRBD1. Germline CDR1 LNHDA, CDR2 SQIVND (reference sequence). This CDR3 has 14 residues. Germline trimming cut 3 bases from V and 6 bases from J; bases unmatched to any gene: 8.

V usage is TRBV10-3 and J usage is TRBJ1-2, with 9 bases identical to TRBD1. The CDR3 sequence is 13 residues long. Germline V gene sequence: CDR1 ENHRY, CDR2 SYGVKD. The V and J ends lost 8 bases and 6 bases, in that order; junction bases with no gene match: 7. The CDR3 DNA sequence: TGTGCCATCGGGCGGACAGGGGACGATGGCTACACCTTC. Protein sequence: CAIGRTGDDGYTF.

This chain uses TRBV28 with TRBJ1-2, with a weak D call TRBD1 (5 bases). Between the trimmed V and J ends, which lost 7 bases and 2 bases, there was a span of 14 bases. The germline V gene has CDR1 MDHEN and CDR2 SYDVKM. This CDR3 region has 14 residues. Written as DNA, the CDR3 is TGTGCCAGCAATCGGGCAGGGCGAAACTATGGCTACACCTTC. Its translation: CASNRAGRNYGYTF.

V gene TRBV2 combines with J gene TRBJ2-7; a possible D gene is TRBD1 (5 bases). The CDR3 covers 12 residues. The V end lost 4 bases, the J end lost 9 bases, and 13 bases lay between the germline ends. Germline V lookup: CDR1 SNHLY, CDR2 FYNNEI. In DNA form, the CDR3 reads TGTGCCAGCAGTGTAAAACCGCAGGGGCAGTACTTC. It yields the protein CASSVKPQGQYF.

The chain has TRBV9 and TRBJ1-4; D call uncertain. Between the trimmed V and J ends, which lost 4 bases and 4 bases, there was a span of 20 bases. The CDR3 is 17 residues long. CDR1 SGDLS and CDR2 YYNGEE come from the germline V gene. The CDR3 DNA follows: TGTGCCAGCAGCCTATCGGGAGGTTACAACCTTAATGAAAAACTGTTTTTT. Residues: CASSLSGGYNLNEKLFF.

V is TRBV7-9 and J is TRBJ2-7, with D unresolved. The CDR3 length is 11 residues. V lost 2 bases, J lost 5 bases, and 4 bases lay in between. Germline-derived CDR1 and CDR2 are SEHNR and FQNEAQ (reference sequence). The chain's CDR3 is CASSLIDEQYF. The CDR3, as DNA: TGTGCCAGCAGCTTAATCGACGAGCAGTACTTC.

This chain links TRBV5-1 with TRBJ1-1; D is unclear. The CDR3 runs to 13 residues. In germline, CDR1 is SGHRS, CDR2 YFSETQ. V was cut by 5 bases and J by 0 bases, with 8 bases left in between. The chain's CDR3 is CASRTSMNTEAFF. The CDR3 DNA reads as TGCGCCAGCAGAACTTCCATGAACACTGAAGCTTTCTTT.